This TCR beta chain was documented in a study of T cell responses to AZD1222 COVID-19 vaccine. Study observations and caveats: After two AZD1222 doses, spike-specific TCR breadth and depth rose versus day 0. Donors, mostly white British, included more females; clonal diversity was possibly underestimated.

Remarks on this clone: The antigen is unknown.

CDR3 length: 16 residues. Germline CDR1 reads SGHTA; CDR2 reads FQGNSA. Trimming left V 1 base short and J 6 bases short, with 18 bases between. Assay: immunoSEQ multiplex PCR; the TCRdb copy retains only in-frame clones and omits some. The sample holds under 200,000 clones, roughly nine tenths seen once. This chain links TRBV7-2 with TRBJ1-2; D may be TRBD1 (5 bases). This specimen was peripheral blood, taken 28 days after the second AZD1222 dose. The source of this sequence is an adult who received the AZD1222 COVID-19 vaccine. Here the CDR3 DNA reads TGTGCCAGCAGCTTAGTCTCAGGGATTTTTAAAGATGGCTACACCTTC. This encodes CASSLVSGIFKDGYTF. The full variable domain, in which reference TRBV7-2 and TRBJ1-2 provide the parts outside the CDR3, is GAGVSQSPSNKVTEKGKDVELRCDPISGHTALYWYRQSLGQGLEFLIYFQGNSAPDKSGLPSDRFSAERTGGSVSTLTIQRTQQEDSAVYLCASSLVSGIFKDGYTFGSGTRLTVV.